This T cell receptor beta chain was profiled in a study of blood T cell repertoires in COVID-19. Under the authors' procedure: The authors estimated nucleated cell counts from reference gene primer amplification. The method was immunoSEQ multiplex PCR; TCRdb's version includes in-frame clones alone and lacks a portion of them. V, J and clone size derive from that table, while D and trimming were established from the DNA sequence. The sample records a few hundred thousand clones, around 92% being singletons. Germline assignment: CDR1 MNHNS and CDR2 SASEGT. V dropped 1 base and J dropped 3 bases, with 6 bases sitting between them. The CDR3 has 13 amino acids. This clone was found a few times.

This chain uses TRBV6-1 with TRBJ1-1; possibly TRBD1 for D (5 bases). This sequence was found in a woman aged 25 to 39 with COVID-19, enrolled during active disease. The sample consisted of peripheral blood. The CDR3 here is CASSEGRDTEAFF. DNA of the CDR3: TGTGCCAGCAGTGAAGGCAGGGACACTGAAGCTTTCTTT.